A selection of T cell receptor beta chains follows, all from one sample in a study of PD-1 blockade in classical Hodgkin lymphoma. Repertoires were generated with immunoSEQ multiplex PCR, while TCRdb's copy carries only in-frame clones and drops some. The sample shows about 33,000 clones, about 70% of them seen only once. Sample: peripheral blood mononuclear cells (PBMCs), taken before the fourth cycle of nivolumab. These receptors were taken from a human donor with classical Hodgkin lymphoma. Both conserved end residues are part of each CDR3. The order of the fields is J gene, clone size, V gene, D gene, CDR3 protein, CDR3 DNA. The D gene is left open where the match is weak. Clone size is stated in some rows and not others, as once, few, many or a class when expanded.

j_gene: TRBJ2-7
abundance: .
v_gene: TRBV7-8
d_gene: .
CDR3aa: CASSLYGSHEQYF
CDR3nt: TGTGCCAGCAGCTTATACGGCTCTCACGAGCAGTACTTC

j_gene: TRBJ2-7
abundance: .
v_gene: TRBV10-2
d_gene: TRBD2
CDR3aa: CASSEGAGGTVNEQYF
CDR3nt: TGCGCCAGCAGTGAAGGGGCGGGGGGGACGGTAAACGAGCAGTACTTC

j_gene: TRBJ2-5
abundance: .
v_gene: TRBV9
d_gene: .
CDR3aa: CASSVARGRETQYF
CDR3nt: TGTGCCAGCAGCGTAGCCAGGGGCCGTGAGACCCAGTACTTC

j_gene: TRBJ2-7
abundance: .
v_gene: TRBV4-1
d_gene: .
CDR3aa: CASSQITGSYEQYF
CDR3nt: TGCGCCAGCAGCCAAATTACAGGTTCCTACGAGCAGTACTTC

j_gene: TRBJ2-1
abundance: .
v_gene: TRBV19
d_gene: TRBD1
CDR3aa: CASSTTGVNNEQFF
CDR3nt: TGTGCCAGTAGTACCACAGGGGTAAACAATGAGCAGTTCTTC

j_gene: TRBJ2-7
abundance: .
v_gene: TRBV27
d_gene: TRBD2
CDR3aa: CASSYQISSGRVYEQYF
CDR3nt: TGTGCCAGCAGTTACCAAATTTCTAGCGGGAGGGTCTACGAGCAGTACTTC

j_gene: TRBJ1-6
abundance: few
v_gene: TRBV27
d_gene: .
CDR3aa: CASSHAPGSSYNSPLHF
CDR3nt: TGTGCCAGCAGTCACGCACCAGGGAGCTCCTATAATTCACCCCTCCACTTT

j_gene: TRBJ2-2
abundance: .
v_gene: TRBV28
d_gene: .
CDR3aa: CASSLISVGETGELFF
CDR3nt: TGTGCCAGCAGTTTAATCTCTGTTGGGGAAACCGGGGAGCTGTTTTTT

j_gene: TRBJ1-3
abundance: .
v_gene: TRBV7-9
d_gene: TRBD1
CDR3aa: CASSLPGQGAGGNTIYF
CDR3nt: TGTGCCAGCAGCTTACCAGGACAGGGGGCAGGGGGAAACACCATATATTTT

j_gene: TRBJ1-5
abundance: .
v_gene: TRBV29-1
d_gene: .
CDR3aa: CSVAGVGQPQHF
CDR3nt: TGCAGCGTTGCAGGGGTGGGGCAGCCCCAGCATTTT

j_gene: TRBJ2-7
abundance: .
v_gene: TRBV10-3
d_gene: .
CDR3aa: CAISEFEQYF
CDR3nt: TGTGCCATCAGTGAATTCGAGCAGTACTTC

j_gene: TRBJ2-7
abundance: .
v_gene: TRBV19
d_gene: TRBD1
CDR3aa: CASTYQDRQLYEQYF
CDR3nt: TGTGCCAGTACCTATCAGGACAGGCAACTCTACGAGCAGTACTTC

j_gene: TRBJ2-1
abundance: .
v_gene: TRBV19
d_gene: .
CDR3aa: CASSIIRLLAVNEQFF
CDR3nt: TGTGCCAGTAGTATTATACGGCTGCTGGCGGTCAATGAGCAGTTCTTC

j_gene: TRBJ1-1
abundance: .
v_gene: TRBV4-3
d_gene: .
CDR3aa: CASSQVGWAGLNTEAFF
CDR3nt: TGCGCCAGCAGCCAAGTTGGGTGGGCAGGGCTGAACACTGAAGCTTTCTTT